This T cell receptor beta chain comes out of a study of T cell clones after liver transplantation. Repertoires were generated with immunoSEQ multiplex PCR, while TCRdb's copy carries only in-frame clones and drops some. Altogether fewer than 110,000 clones are present, about 86% being singletons, with the ten largest covering about 2.6%. V was shortened by 0 bases and J by 2 bases, with 11 bases between the two germline ends. The CDR3 length is 15 residues. In germline, CDR1 is SGHKS, CDR2 YYEKEE (reference sequence). The clonotype was recovered from a human patient who received a liver transplant. Certain T cells may be donor cells from the graft. The gene calls are TRBV5-5 and TRBJ1-1; D uncertain. Source: CD4+ T cells from blood, taken approximately 50 months after liver transplant. The CDR3 sequence: CASSLEVNRNTEAFF. CDR3 in DNA: TGTGCCAGCAGCTTGGAGGTTAACCGAAACACTGAAGCTTTCTTT.